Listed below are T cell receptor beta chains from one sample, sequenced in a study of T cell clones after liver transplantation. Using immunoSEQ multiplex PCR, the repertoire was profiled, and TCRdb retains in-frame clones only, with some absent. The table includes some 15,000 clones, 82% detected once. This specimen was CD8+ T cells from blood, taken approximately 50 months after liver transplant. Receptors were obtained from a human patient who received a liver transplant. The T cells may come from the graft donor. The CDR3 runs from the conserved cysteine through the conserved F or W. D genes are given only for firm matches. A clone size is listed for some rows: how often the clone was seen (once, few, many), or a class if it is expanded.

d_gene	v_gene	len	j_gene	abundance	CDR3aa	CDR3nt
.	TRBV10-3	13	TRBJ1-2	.	CAISEQDSYGYTF	TGTGCCATCAGTGAACAGGACAGCTATGGCTACACCTTC
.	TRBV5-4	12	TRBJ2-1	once	CASSFGNNEQFF	TGTGCCAGCAGCTTCGGTAACAATGAGCAGTTCTTC
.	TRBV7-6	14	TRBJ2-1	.	CASSPRDVNNEQFF	TGTGCCAGCAGTCCACGGGACGTAAACAATGAGCAGTTCTTC
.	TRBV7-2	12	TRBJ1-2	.	CASSPNFKGYTF	TGTGCCAGCAGCCCGAACTTCAAGGGCTACACCTTC
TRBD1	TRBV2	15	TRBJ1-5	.	CASNQGEGSNQPQHF	TGTGCCAGCAATCAGGGGGAGGGTAGCAATCAGCCCCAGCATTTT
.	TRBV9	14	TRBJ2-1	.	CASSAGGSYNEQFF	TGTGCCAGCAGCGCCGGCGGCTCCTACAATGAGCAGTTCTTC
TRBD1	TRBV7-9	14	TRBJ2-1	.	CASSLSDRVAEQFF	TGTGCCAGCAGCTTAAGTGACAGGGTGGCTGAGCAGTTCTTC
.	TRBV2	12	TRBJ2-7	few	CASRQLRLEQYF	TGTGCCAGCAGGCAATTGAGGCTCGAGCAGTACTTC
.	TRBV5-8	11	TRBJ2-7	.	CASSSIYEQYF	TGTGCCAGCAGCTCAATCTACGAGCAGTACTTC
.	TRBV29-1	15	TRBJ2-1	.	CSVEDPRGFYNEQFF	TGCAGCGTTGAAGATCCGAGGGGTTTCTACAATGAGCAGTTCTTC
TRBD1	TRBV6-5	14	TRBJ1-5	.	CASSLDRGRQPQHF	TGTGCCAGCAGCCTCGACAGGGGGCGTCAGCCCCAGCATTTT
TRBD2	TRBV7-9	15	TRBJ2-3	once	CASSTPAREADTQYF	TGTGCCAGCAGCACGCCTGCCCGGGAGGCAGATACGCAGTATTTT
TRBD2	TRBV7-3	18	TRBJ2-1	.	CASSLNPGLAGIYNEQFF	TGTGCCAGCAGCCTTAACCCGGGACTAGCGGGGATATACAATGAGCAGTTCTTC
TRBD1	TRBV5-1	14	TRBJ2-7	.	CASSFGQGRYEQYF	TGCGCCAGCAGCTTTGGACAGGGGAGGTACGAGCAGTACTTC
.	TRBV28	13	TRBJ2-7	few	CASSLLGSYEQYF	TGTGCCAGCAGTTTATTGGGATCCTACGAGCAGTACTTC
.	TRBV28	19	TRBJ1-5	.	CASSLRFKLGPRATQPQHF	TGTGCCAGCAGTTTAAGGTTCAAACTGGGGCCCAGGGCAACTCAGCCCCAGCATTTT
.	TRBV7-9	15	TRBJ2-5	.	CASSLAGRQLETQYF	TGTGCCAGCAGCTTAGCGGGTCGGCAGCTGGAGACCCAGTACTTC
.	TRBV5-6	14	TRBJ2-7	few	CASSRGFRSYEQYF	TGTGCCAGCAGCAGAGGGTTTAGGTCCTACGAGCAGTACTTC
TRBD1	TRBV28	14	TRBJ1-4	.	CASSGQGLSEKLFF	TGTGCCAGCAGTGGACAGGGTCTTAGCGAAAAACTGTTTTTT
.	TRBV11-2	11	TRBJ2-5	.	CASSGNREKYF	TGTGCCAGCAGCGGAAACAGGGAGAAGTACTTC
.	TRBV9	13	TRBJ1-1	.	CASSVGGDTEAFF	TGTGCCAGCAGCGTAGGAGGCGACACTGAAGCTTTCTTT
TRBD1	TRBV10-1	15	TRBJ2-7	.	CASSDGTGRPYEQYF	TGCGCCAGCAGTGACGGGACAGGGAGGCCCTACGAGCAGTACTTC
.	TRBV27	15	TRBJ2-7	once	CASSLGSGVTYEQYF	TGTGCCAGCAGTTTAGGTAGCGGAGTCACTTACGAGCAGTACTTC